These T cell receptor beta chains were read from a single sample in a study of T-cell memory formation after mild COVID-19. TCRdb re-called the 5' RACE reads through MiXCR, storing one row per CDR3 protein. The data show 75,000 to 90,000 distinct CDR3 sequences, over 11% seen once. Input material: PBMCs or a T cell subset sorted from them (not recorded which). All receptors come from an adult woman who had mild COVID-19 (a few samples of this study predate the infection). Cell type and time point are not known. CDR3s include the opening cysteine and the closing phenylalanine or tryptophan. A D gene is named only where the DNA matches it firmly. Clone sizes are given selectively: once, few, many, or a class where the clone is expanded.

>TRBV20-1|few|TRBJ2-1|.
CSARMRSYNEQFF
TGCAGTGCTAGGATGCGATCCTACAATGAGCAGTTCTTC
>TRBV28|few|TRBJ1-4|.
CASRTWTEGKEKLFF
TGTGCCAGCAGAACTTGGACAGAGGGAAAAGAAAAACTGTTTTTT
>TRBV27|few|TRBJ2-7|TRBD2
CASREGPGLAYEQYF
TGTGCCAGCAGAGAGGGACCGGGACTAGCGTACGAGCAGTACTTC
>TRBV5-1|.|TRBJ2-1|TRBD1
CASSEGQGASEQFF
TGCGCCAGCAGCGAAGGACAGGGGGCCAGTGAGCAGTTCTTC
>TRBV12-3/TRBV12-4|.|TRBJ2-1|.
CASSLAGLSPNEQFF
TGTGCCAGCAGTTTAGCGGGCCTCTCCCCCAATGAGCAGTTCTTC
>TRBV5-5|.|TRBJ2-1|TRBD2
CASSLSGGAENEQFF
TGTGCCAGCAGCTTGAGCGGGGGGGCCGAGAATGAGCAGTTCTTC
>TRBV6-5|few|TRBJ2-5|TRBD2
CASRSGVRALAGEETQYF
TGTGCCAGCAGGAGCGGGGTTCGAGCCCTAGCGGGGGAAGAGACCCAGTACTTC
>TRBV7-2|few|TRBJ1-2|.
CASSLWPGVGYGYTF
TGTGCCAGCAGCTTATGGCCCGGGGTCGGTTATGGCTACACCTTC
>TRBV20-1|few|TRBJ1-3|.
CSASTQDSGNTIYF
TGCAGTGCTAGCACACAGGACTCTGGAAACACCATATATTTT
>TRBV12-3/TRBV12-4|few|TRBJ2-1|.
CASSLKQGAQFF
TGTGCCAGCAGTTTAAAGCAGGGCGCGCAGTTCTTC
>TRBV4-2|few|TRBJ1-4|TRBD1
CASSQGRTGGAEKLFF
TGTGCCAGCAGCCAAGGCCGAACAGGGGGCGCGGAAAAACTGTTTTTT
>TRBV2|.|TRBJ1-2|TRBD1
CASIPGTGEGYTF
TGTGCCAGCATCCCCGGGACAGGGGAAGGCTACACCTTC
>TRBV25-1|many|TRBJ2-7|.
CASSDSLPYEQYF
TGTGCCAGCAGTGACTCCCTTCCCTACGAGCAGTACTTC
>TRBV6-5|.|TRBJ2-3|TRBD2
CASSEAPGTSGTDTQYF
TGTGCCAGCAGTGAAGCTCCCGGGACTAGCGGCACAGATACGCAGTATTTT
>TRBV29-1|few|TRBJ1-4|.
CSVRGAADGNEKLFF
TGCAGCGTTCGGGGGGCAGCGGATGGTAATGAAAAACTGTTTTTT
>TRBV12-3/TRBV12-4|.|TRBJ2-7|TRBD2
CASSQGAGGPPHEQYF
TGTGCCAGCAGTCAAGGAGCGGGAGGTCCCCCCCACGAGCAGTACTTC
>TRBV15|few|TRBJ2-7|TRBD2
CATSERENEQYF
TGTGCCACCTCGGAGCGGGAGAACGAGCAGTACTTC
>TRBV5-1|.|TRBJ2-7|.
CASSLNLAPSSYEQYF
TGCGCCAGCAGCTTGAACCTAGCGCCGAGCTCCTACGAGCAGTACTTC
>TRBV3-1|.|TRBJ2-7|.
CASSHGLSSYEQYF
TGTGCCAGCAGCCACGGGTTAAGCTCCTACGAGCAGTACTTC
>TRBV12-3/TRBV12-4|few|TRBJ2-7|.
CASSSAGGYYEQYF
TGTGCCAGCAGTTCTGCCGGGGGCTACTACGAGCAGTACTTC
>TRBV20-1|few|TRBJ1-1|.
CSARQGGTEAFF
TGCAGTGCTAGGCAGGGAGGAACTGAAGCTTTCTTT
>TRBV15|few|TRBJ2-1|.
CATSLLAHNEQFF
TGTGCCACCAGCCTATTGGCCCACAATGAGCAGTTCTTC
>TRBV6-6|few|TRBJ2-4|.
CASSRSDSEQNF
TGTGCCAGCAGTAGATCCGACAGCGAGCAAAACTTC